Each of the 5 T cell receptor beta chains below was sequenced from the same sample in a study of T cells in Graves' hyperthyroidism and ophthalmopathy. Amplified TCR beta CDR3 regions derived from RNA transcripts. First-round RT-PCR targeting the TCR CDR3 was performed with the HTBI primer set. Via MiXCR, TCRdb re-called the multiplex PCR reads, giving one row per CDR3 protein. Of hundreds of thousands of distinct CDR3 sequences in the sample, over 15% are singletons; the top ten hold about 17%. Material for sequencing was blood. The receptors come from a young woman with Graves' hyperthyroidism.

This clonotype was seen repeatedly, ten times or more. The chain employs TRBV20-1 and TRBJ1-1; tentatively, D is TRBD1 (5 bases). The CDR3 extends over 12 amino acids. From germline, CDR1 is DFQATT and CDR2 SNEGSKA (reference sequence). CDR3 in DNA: TGCAGCGCCCAGGGTAGGGACACTGAAGCTTTCTTT. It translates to CSAQGRDTEAFF.

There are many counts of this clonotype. The CDR3 protein is CSASPLAGLTDTQYF. The CDR3, as DNA: TGCAGTGCTTCCCCTCTAGCGGGCCTCACAGATACGCAGTATTTT. The chain has TRBV20-1 and TRBJ2-3; TRBD2 matches 8 bases. J lost 2 bases, V lost 5 bases, and 9 bases had no gene match. Germline CDR1 DFQATT, CDR2 SNEGSKA (reference sequence). The CDR3 has 15 amino acids.

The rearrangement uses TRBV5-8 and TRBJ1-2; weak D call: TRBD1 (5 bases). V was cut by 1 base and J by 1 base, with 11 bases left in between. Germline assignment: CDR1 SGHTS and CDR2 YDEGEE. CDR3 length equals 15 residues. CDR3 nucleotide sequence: TGTGCCAGCAGCTTGTCGGGACGGATTAACTATGGCTACACCTTC. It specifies CASSLSGRINYGYTF.

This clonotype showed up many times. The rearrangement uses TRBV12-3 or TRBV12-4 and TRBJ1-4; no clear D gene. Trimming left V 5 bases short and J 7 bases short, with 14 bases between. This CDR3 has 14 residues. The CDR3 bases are TGTGCCAGCAGTCCCTTCATTGGTCTTGAAAAACTGTTTTTT. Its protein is CASSPFIGLEKLFF.

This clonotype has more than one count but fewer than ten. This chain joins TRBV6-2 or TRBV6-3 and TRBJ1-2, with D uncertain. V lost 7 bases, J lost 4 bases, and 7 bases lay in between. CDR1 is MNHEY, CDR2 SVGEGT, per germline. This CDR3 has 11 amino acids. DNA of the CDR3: TGTGCCAGCAAGGAGATCTATGGCTACACCTTC. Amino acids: CASKEIYGYTF.